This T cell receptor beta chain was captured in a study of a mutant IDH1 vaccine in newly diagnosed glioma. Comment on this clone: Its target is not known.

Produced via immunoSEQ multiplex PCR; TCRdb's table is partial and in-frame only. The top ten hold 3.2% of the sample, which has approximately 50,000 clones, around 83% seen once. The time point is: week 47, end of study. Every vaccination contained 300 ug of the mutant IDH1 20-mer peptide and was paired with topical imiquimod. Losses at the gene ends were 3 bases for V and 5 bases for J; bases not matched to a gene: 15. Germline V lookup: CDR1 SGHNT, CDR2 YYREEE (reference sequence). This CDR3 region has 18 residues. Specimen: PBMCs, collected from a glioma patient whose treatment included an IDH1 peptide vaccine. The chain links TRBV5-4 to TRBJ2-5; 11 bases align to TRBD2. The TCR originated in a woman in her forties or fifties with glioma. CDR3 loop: CASSSDGASGGRWETQYF. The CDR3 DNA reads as TGTGCCAGCAGCTCCGATGGGGCTAGCGGGGGGCGTTGGGAGACCCAGTACTTC.